Sequencing of this T cell receptor (beta chain) was carried out in a study of OX40 agonist ivuxolimab in advanced cancers. Whole-study context: The dose-escalation group included hepatocellular carcinoma, melanoma, renal cell carcinoma and head and neck cancer. Findings of the study overall: CD8+ T cells showed, on average, more clonal expansion than CD4+ cells.

Regarding this clone: The antigen remains unidentified.

The assay was immunoSEQ multiplex PCR, and TCRdb's table has in-frame clones only and misses some. Here the sample spans under 95,000 clones, approximately 93% being singletons. The CDR3 length is 10 residues. V was clipped by 6 bases and J by 7 bases, with 10 bases between them. From germline, CDR1 is DFQATT and CDR2 SNEGSKA (reference sequence). The sequence was collected from an adult with an advanced solid tumor such as melanoma, head and neck, liver or kidney cancer. The chain is built from TRBV20-1 and TRBJ2-7, with no clear D. This material consisted of CD4+ or CD8+ T cells sorted from blood, taken in a trial of the OX40 agonist ivuxolimab. The CDR3 DNA reads TGCAGTGCACTGTCTAGGGAGCAGTACTTC. Translation gives CSALSREQYF.